The 2 T cell receptor beta chains given below trace back to one sample, sequenced in a study of a mutant IDH1 vaccine in newly diagnosed glioma (dated by TCRdb to the early 2020s). Library construction relied on the immunoSEQ multiplex PCR assay. TCRdb retrieved this table from immuneACCESS and kept in-frame rearrangements only. Not all clones are present; in checked studies, unresolved V genes account for under half, and no reason is known for the remainder. The sample data list 30,000 to 45,000 clones, and 80% of these were observed just once. The ten biggest clones cover around 16% of the sample. The antigens for these receptors are not known. The sample's time point label, in plain terms: week 11, during vaccination. Each vaccine dose, consisting of 300 ug of a 20-mer mutant IDH1 peptide in Montanide, was administered subcutaneously with topical imiquimod. Sequenced material: peripheral blood mononuclear cells (PBMCs), taken from a glioma patient whose treatment included an IDH1 peptide vaccine. The receptors stem from a woman aged 25 to 39 with glioma. Some clones in this sample may be carry-over from other donors' samples.

This chain uses TRBV18 with TRBJ1-5, with D possibly being TRBD1 (5 bases). Trimming left V 6 bases short and J 5 bases short, with 17 bases between. CDR1 is KGHSH, CDR2 LQKENI, per germline. CDR3 length: 15 residues. The CDR3 region has the DNA TGTGCCAGCTCCCCATCAGGAGGGGAGTATCAGCCCCAGCATTTT. Its protein is CASSPSGGEYQPQHF. Looking up the rest from reference TRBV18 and TRBJ1-5 gives the full variable domain: NAGVMQNPRHLVRRRGQEARLRCSPMKGHSHVYWYRQLPEEGLKFMVYLQKENIIDESGMPKERFSAEFPKEGPSILRIQQVVRGDSAAYFCASSPSGGEYQPQHFGDGTRLSIL.

The chain uses TRBV2 and TRBJ2-7; D is undetermined. The CDR3 spans 15 residues. The germline V and J ends were trimmed by 10 bases and 5 bases, with 24 bases remaining between them. Per the germline V gene, CDR1 is SNHLY and CDR2 is FYNNEI. CDR3 sequence: CATRLRATSDDEQYF. CDR3 nucleotide sequence: TGTGCCACCAGGTTAAGAGCTACAAGTGACGACGAGCAGTACTTC. The variable domain in full, completed from reference TRBV2 and TRBJ2-7, reads EPEVTQTPSHQVTQMGQEVILRCVPISNHLYFYWYRQILGQKVEFLVSFYNNEISEKSEIFDDQFSVERPDGSNFTLKIRSTKLEDSAMYFCATRLRATSDDEQYFGPGTRLTVT.